This T cell receptor beta chain was identified during a study of identical twins. Study-level points and caveats: For monozygotic twins, models underestimated out-of-frame TCR alpha sharing.

This clonotype was detected only a few times. Its cognate antigen is unknown. At one of its ends the junction is not consistent with the germline gene, which may arise from a read error. TCRdb redid the calling of the 5' RACE reads with MiXCR, one entry per CDR3 protein. Of hundreds of thousands of distinct CDR3 sequences in the sample, approximately 20% were seen once. This CDR3 has 16 residues. Per the germline V gene, CDR1 is SGHVS and CDR2 is FQNEAQ. The sample also formed part of further work on yellow fever vaccine responses in identical twins.

The sample comprised CD4+ T cells sorted from blood. The source of this sequence is a woman younger than 35 in good health. The chain couples TRBV7-8 to TRBJ2-2, with D unresolved. CDR3 loop: CASSHKWAQNSGELFF. CDR3 nucleotides: TGTGCCAGCAGCCATAAGTGGGCTCAAAACAGCGGGGAGCTGTTTTTT.